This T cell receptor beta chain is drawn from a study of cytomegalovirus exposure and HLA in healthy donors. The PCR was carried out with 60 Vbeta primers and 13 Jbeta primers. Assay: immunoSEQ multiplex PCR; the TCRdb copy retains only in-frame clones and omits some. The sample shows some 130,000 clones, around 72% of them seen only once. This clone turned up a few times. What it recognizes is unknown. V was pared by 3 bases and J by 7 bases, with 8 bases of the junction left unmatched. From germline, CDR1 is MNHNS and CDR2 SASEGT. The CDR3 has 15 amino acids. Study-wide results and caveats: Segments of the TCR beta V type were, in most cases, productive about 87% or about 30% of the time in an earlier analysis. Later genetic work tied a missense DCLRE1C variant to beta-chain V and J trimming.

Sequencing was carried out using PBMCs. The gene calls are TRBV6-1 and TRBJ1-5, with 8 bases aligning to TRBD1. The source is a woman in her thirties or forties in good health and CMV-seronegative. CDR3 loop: CASSDEQGGGQPQHF. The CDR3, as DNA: TGTGCCAGCAGTGATGAACAGGGGGGCGGGCAGCCCCAGCATTTT.